What follows is one TCR beta chain and its context. Antigen unknown. Repertoires were generated with immunoSEQ multiplex PCR, while TCRdb's copy carries only in-frame clones and drops some. The repertoire has 50,000 to 85,000 clones, around 83% of them found once; the top ten carry 2.5%. The sample comes from a study of OX40 agonist ivuxolimab in advanced cancers. Whole-study findings and limits: On average, a greater number of expanded clones characterised CD8+ T cells relative to CD4+.

CDR3 length: 15 residues. CDR1 and CDR2 from the germline V gene are LGHNA and YSLEER. Trimming at V came to 0 bases and at J to 3 bases, leaving 1 base not matched to a gene. This TCR came from an adult with an advanced solid tumor such as melanoma, head and neck, liver or kidney cancer. Specimen: CD4+ or CD8+ T cells sorted from blood, collected in a trial of the OX40 agonist ivuxolimab. The chain joins TRBV4-3 to TRBJ1-1; 10 bases align to TRBD1. CDR3 in amino acids: CASSQEGTGDTEAFF. The CDR3 nucleotides are TGCGCCAGCAGCCAAGAAGGGACAGGGGACACTGAAGCTTTCTTT.